This T cell receptor beta chain was found in a study of breast tumors, draining lymph nodes, adjacent tissues. MiXCR, applied by TCRdb to the multiplex PCR reads, yields one record per CDR3 protein. The sample has some 53,000 distinct CDR3 sequences; about 40% are singletons. Looked up from germline, CDR1 is SGHTA and CDR2 is FQGNSA. CDR3 length: 13 amino acids. V gave up 9 bases and J gave up 8 bases, with 19 bases separating them. V and J are TRBV7-2 and TRBJ1-2, with a tentative D call TRBD1 (5 bases). This sequence originates from a female donor with breast cancer. Some clones in this sample may be carry-over from other donors' samples. Sequenced sample: breast tumor tissue. CDR3 sequence reads: CASPTRAGIGYTF. In DNA, the CDR3 is TGTGCCAGTCCAACTCGGGCAGGGATAGGCTACACCTTC.